These T cell receptor beta chains were read from a single sample in a study of primary melanoma T cells and metastatic recurrence. Profiling relied on immunoSEQ multiplex PCR, and the TCRdb table lists in-frame clones only, not all of them. The data hold over a thousand clones, with roughly 76% observed a single time. Sequenced sample: melanoma tumor tissue. Receptors originate from a human donor with melanoma. Both conserved end residues are part of each CDR3. Fields, in order: clone size, J gene, V gene, D gene, CDR3 protein, CDR3 DNA. The D gene is left open where the match is weak. The size of a clone is reported for some rows only, either as once, few or many, or as a class for expanded clones.

abundance: -
j_gene: TRBJ2-7
v_gene: TRBV28
d_gene: -
CDR3aa: CASSYPSGSRMEQYF
CDR3nt: TGTGCCAGCAGCTATCCCTCGGGCAGCCGAATGGAGCAGTACTTC

abundance: -
j_gene: TRBJ2-1
v_gene: TRBV28
d_gene: TRBD1
CDR3aa: CASSTTTGGVLLEQFF
CDR3nt: TGTGCCAGCAGTACCACGACAGGGGGTGTACTCCTTGAGCAGTTCTTC

abundance: -
j_gene: TRBJ2-7
v_gene: TRBV19
d_gene: TRBD2
CDR3aa: CTSSSLAGGPYEQYF
CDR3nt: TGTACCAGTAGCAGCCTAGCGGGAGGCCCCTACGAGCAGTACTTC

abundance: -
j_gene: TRBJ2-5
v_gene: TRBV6-8
d_gene: TRBD2
CDR3aa: CAISREGETQYF
CDR3nt: TGTGCCATCAGCAGGGAGGGGGAGACCCAGTACTTC

abundance: -
j_gene: TRBJ1-5
v_gene: TRBV11-3
d_gene: TRBD1
CDR3aa: CASSSSGTADNQPQHF
CDR3nt: TGTGCCAGCAGCTCATCAGGGACAGCGGACAATCAGCCCCAGCATTTT

abundance: -
j_gene: TRBJ1-1
v_gene: TRBV6-8
d_gene: -
CDR3aa: CASSMTKTWDTEAFF
CDR3nt: TGTGCCAGCAGTATGACTAAGACCTGGGACACTGAAGCTTTCTTT

abundance: -
j_gene: TRBJ2-3
v_gene: TRBV5-1
d_gene: TRBD2
CDR3aa: CASSLTSGRASLYTQYF
CDR3nt: TGCGCCAGCAGCTTAACTAGCGGGAGGGCCTCATTGTACACGCAGTATTTT

abundance: -
j_gene: TRBJ2-7
v_gene: TRBV9
d_gene: -
CDR3aa: CAGNPGNPPYEQYF
CDR3nt: TGTGCCGGCAACCCTGGGAACCCTCCCTACGAGCAGTACTTC

abundance: -
j_gene: TRBJ1-1
v_gene: TRBV6-8
d_gene: -
CDR3aa: CASSYTRGGTEAFF
CDR3nt: TGTGCCAGCAGTTACACGAGGGGGGGGACTGAAGCTTTCTTT

abundance: -
j_gene: TRBJ2-1
v_gene: TRBV30
d_gene: TRBD1
CDR3aa: CAWSRAHTQGANYNEQFF
CDR3nt: TGTGCCTGGAGTCGTGCCCACACACAGGGGGCGAACTACAATGAGCAGTTCTTC

abundance: -
j_gene: TRBJ2-3
v_gene: TRBV5-1
d_gene: TRBD2
CDR3aa: CASSYDLAGGYTDTQYF
CDR3nt: TGCGCCAGCAGTTACGATTTAGCGGGAGGCTACACAGATACGCAGTATTTT

abundance: -
j_gene: TRBJ2-7
v_gene: TRBV19
d_gene: -
CDR3aa: CASLGGGAGEQYF
CDR3nt: TGTGCCAGCCTGGGGGGCGGCGCGGGCGAGCAGTACTTC

abundance: few
j_gene: TRBJ1-5
v_gene: TRBV11-3
d_gene: -
CDR3aa: CASSFWFQGQPQHF
CDR3nt: TGTGCCAGCAGCTTTTGGTTTCAGGGGCAGCCCCAGCATTTT

abundance: -
j_gene: TRBJ2-5
v_gene: TRBV15
d_gene: TRBD1
CDR3aa: CASSFTGTVFTTQYF
CDR3nt: TGTGCCAGCAGCTTCACCGGGACAGTATTTACGACCCAGTACTTC

abundance: -
j_gene: TRBJ1-2
v_gene: TRBV15
d_gene: -
CDR3aa: CASSSSTLNYGYTF
CDR3nt: TGTGCCAGCAGCTCTTCGACACTTAACTATGGCTACACCTTC

abundance: -
j_gene: TRBJ1-4
v_gene: TRBV19
d_gene: TRBD1
CDR3aa: CASSIQGAREKLFF
CDR3nt: TGTGCCAGTAGTATACAGGGGGCGCGCGAAAAACTGTTTTTT

abundance: -
j_gene: TRBJ1-2
v_gene: TRBV19
d_gene: -
CDR3aa: CASSPRLDVGGYTF
CDR3nt: TGTGCCAGTAGTCCCCGCCTGGACGTTGGGGGCTACACCTTC

abundance: -
j_gene: TRBJ1-2
v_gene: TRBV14
d_gene: -
CDR3aa: CASSQDSHLGYTF
CDR3nt: TGTGCCAGCAGCCAAGATAGTCATCTTGGCTACACCTTC

abundance: -
j_gene: TRBJ2-7
v_gene: TRBV10-1
d_gene: TRBD1
CDR3aa: CASSPGQAPNEQYF
CDR3nt: TGCGCCAGCAGTCCAGGACAGGCCCCTAACGAGCAGTACTTC

abundance: once
j_gene: TRBJ2-3
v_gene: TRBV5-1
d_gene: TRBD2
CDR3aa: CASRFNRTSGGHTDTQYF
CDR3nt: TGCGCCAGTCGGTTTAATAGGACTAGCGGGGGGCACACAGATACGCAGTATTTT

abundance: few
j_gene: TRBJ2-1
v_gene: TRBV28
d_gene: TRBD2
CDR3aa: CASSTTSGSNEQFF
CDR3nt: TGTGCCAGCAGCACGACTAGCGGGAGCAATGAGCAGTTCTTC

abundance: -
j_gene: TRBJ2-5
v_gene: TRBV28
d_gene: TRBD1
CDR3aa: CASSTPGTGSETQYF
CDR3nt: TGTGCCAGCAGCACACCCGGGACAGGGAGCGAGACCCAGTACTTC

abundance: once
j_gene: TRBJ1-1
v_gene: TRBV19
d_gene: -
CDR3aa: CASSSEGVVAFF
CDR3nt: TGTGCCAGTAGCTCAGAGGGGGTAGTAGCTTTCTTT

abundance: -
j_gene: TRBJ2-7
v_gene: TRBV30
d_gene: -
CDR3aa: CAWSGYRGSIYEQYF
CDR3nt: TGTGCCTGGAGTGGGTATAGGGGGTCCATCTACGAGCAGTACTTC

abundance: -
j_gene: TRBJ2-7
v_gene: TRBV18
d_gene: -
CDR3aa: CASSPRGTHYEQYF
CDR3nt: TGTGCCAGCTCACCACGCGGGACTCACTACGAGCAGTACTTC

abundance: few
j_gene: TRBJ1-5
v_gene: TRBV19
d_gene: -
CDR3aa: CASSIEGKGPQHF
CDR3nt: TGTGCCAGTAGTATTGAAGGGAAAGGGCCCCAGCATTTT

abundance: -
j_gene: TRBJ1-2
v_gene: TRBV12-5
d_gene: -
CDR3aa: CASGLQEGYGYTF
CDR3nt: TGTGCCAGCGGGTTACAGGAAGGCTATGGCTACACCTTC

abundance: once
j_gene: TRBJ2-5
v_gene: TRBV19
d_gene: -
CDR3aa: CASSMSGRETQYF
CDR3nt: TGTGCCAGTAGTATGTCGGGGCGAGAGACCCAGTACTTC

abundance: -
j_gene: TRBJ2-5
v_gene: TRBV19
d_gene: -
CDR3aa: CASQPQALTETQYF
CDR3nt: TGTGCCAGCCAACCTCAGGCTCTGACGGAGACCCAGTACTTC

abundance: -
j_gene: TRBJ1-5
v_gene: TRBV29-1
d_gene: -
CDR3aa: CSVALGNQPQHF
CDR3nt: TGCAGCGTTGCCCTTGGCAATCAGCCCCAGCATTTT

abundance: -
j_gene: TRBJ2-3
v_gene: TRBV11-3
d_gene: -
CDR3aa: CASSPRLMGPDTQYF
CDR3nt: TGTGCCAGCAGCCCTCGGTTAATGGGGCCAGATACGCAGTATTTT

abundance: -
j_gene: TRBJ2-2
v_gene: TRBV10-2
d_gene: TRBD2
CDR3aa: CASSEGTSGNIFNTGELFF
CDR3nt: TGCGCCAGCAGTGAAGGGACTAGCGGGAATATCTTTAACACCGGGGAGCTGTTTTTT